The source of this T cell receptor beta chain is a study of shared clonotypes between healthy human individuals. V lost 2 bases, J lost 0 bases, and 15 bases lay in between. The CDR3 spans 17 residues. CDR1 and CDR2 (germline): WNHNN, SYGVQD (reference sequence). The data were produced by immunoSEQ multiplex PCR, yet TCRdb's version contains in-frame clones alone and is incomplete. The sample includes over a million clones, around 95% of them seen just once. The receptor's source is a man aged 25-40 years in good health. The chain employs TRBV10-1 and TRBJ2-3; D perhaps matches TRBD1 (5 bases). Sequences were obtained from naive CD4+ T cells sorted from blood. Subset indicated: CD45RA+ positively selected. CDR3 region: CASSEAGTGRSTDTQYF. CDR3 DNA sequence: TGCGCCAGCAGTGAGGCAGGCACAGGCCGTAGCACAGATACGCAGTATTTT.